Listed below are T cell receptor beta chains from one sample, sequenced in a study of T cells after yellow fever vaccination. TCRdb reprocessed the 5' RACE reads with MiXCR, giving one entry per CDR3 protein. The data contain a few hundred thousand distinct CDR3 sequences, 15% to 20% of them singletons. The sample here was PBMCs, taken before the yellow fever booster vaccination. These receptor sequences come from a man younger than 35 who received the YFV17D yellow fever vaccine. The CDR3 runs from the conserved cysteine through the conserved F or W. A D gene is named only where the DNA matches it firmly. Size is stated for part of the rows, as once, few or many counts, or as a class when the clone is expanded.

j_call d_call v_call clone_size cdr3_nt cdr3_aa
TRBJ2-1 . TRBV20-1 many TGCAGTGCTAGGCAGGGACGCATTGACAATGAGCAGTTCTTC CSARQGRIDNEQFF
TRBJ2-5 TRBD2 TRBV9 . TGTGCCAGCAGCGTAGCGGCGGGGGGGTACGAGACCCAGTACTTC CASSVAAGGYETQYF
TRBJ2-2 . TRBV7-3 many TGTGCCAGCAGCTCGACTCCTTCGAACACCGGGGAGCTGTTTTTT CASSSTPSNTGELFF
TRBJ1-4 . TRBV7-6 . TGTGCCAGCAGCTTAGGAGCGGGGAGCCACGGGGAAAAACTGTTTTTT CASSLGAGSHGEKLFF
TRBJ1-1 . TRBV6-2/TRBV6-3 . TGTGCCAGCAGTTACCCCCGACAAACTTCAAGGATGAACACTGAAGCTTTCTTT CASSYPRQTSRMNTEAFF
TRBJ2-1 . TRBV6-2/TRBV6-3 . TGTGCCAGCAGTAAGCGGGCAAGTGAGCAGTTCTTC CASSKRASEQFF
TRBJ2-1 TRBD2 TRBV20-1 few TGCAGTGCTGGCGGGGGGGTAACCTACAATGAGCAGTTCTTC CSAGGGVTYNEQFF
TRBJ1-1 . TRBV6-6 few TGTGCCAGCAGTTACAGGGGGAACGATAACACTGAAGCTTTCTTT CASSYRGNDNTEAFF
TRBJ1-2 . TRBV11-2 few TGTGCCAGCAGCTTAGTTGGTGGGGTGAGCTATGGCTACACCTTC CASSLVGGVSYGYTF
TRBJ2-3 . TRBV12-3/TRBV12-4 many TGTGCCAGCAGCTTCGGGGGCACAGATACGCAGTATTTT CASSFGGTDTQYF
TRBJ2-7 . TRBV27 . TGTGCCAGCAGTTTCCGGGGGCCTGGGTACGAGCAGTACTTC CASSFRGPGYEQYF
TRBJ2-1 . TRBV5-1 many TGCGCCAGCAGCTTGGGTAGAGGGGAGCAGTTCTTC CASSLGRGEQFF
TRBJ1-2 TRBD1 TRBV28 few TGTGCCAGCCGAACACAGGGGGCGAAATATGGCTACACCTTC CASRTQGAKYGYTF
TRBJ2-3 . TRBV7-9 . TGTGCCAGCAGCCCTCGAGGGGGGGCAGGAGATACGCAGTATTTT CASSPRGGAGDTQYF
TRBJ1-2 . TRBV10-3 . TGTGCCATCAGCGGGGGGGCCCTAACTAACTATGGCTACACCTTC CAISGGALTNYGYTF
TRBJ2-5 TRBD2 TRBV29-1 few TGCAGCGTAGATGGAACTAGCGGGGTCTACGAGACCCAGTACTTC CSVDGTSGVYETQYF
TRBJ2-3 . TRBV4-2 . TGTGCCAGCAGCCTATTCGTCGGAGTTAGCACAGATACGCAGTATTTT CASSLFVGVSTDTQYF
TRBJ2-4 . TRBV6-5 . TGTGCCAGCAGTTACTCGATTGGTCTAGCCAAAAACATTCAGTACTTC CASSYSIGLAKNIQYF
TRBJ2-6 . TRBV11-2 . TGTGCCAGCAGGAAGGGACGGACCCGATTTTCTGGGGCCAACGTCCTGACTTTC CASRKGRTRFSGANVLTF
TRBJ1-2 . TRBV27 . TGTGCCAGCAGAGTGGGGGCTACTTACACCTTC CASRVGATYTF
TRBJ2-3 . TRBV7-2 . TGTGCCAGCAGCCATGCGGCTAGCACAGATACGCAGTATTTT CASSHAASTDTQYF
TRBJ2-3 . TRBV7-7 . TGTGCTAGCAGCTTAGTTGCGGGGGATACGCAGTATTTT CASSLVAGDTQYF
TRBJ2-5 . TRBV20-1 . TGCAGTGCTAGAGTACCCGGCACCCAGTACTTC CSARVPGTQYF
TRBJ1-1 . TRBV7-6 . TGTGCCAGCAGCGCGACAGTTCAGGACACTGAAGCTTTCTTT CASSATVQDTEAFF
TRBJ1-1 . TRBV7-9 . TGTGCCAGCAGCTTACGGCAGTTCACTGAAGCTTTCTTT CASSLRQFTEAFF
TRBJ1-4 . TRBV7-9 . TGTGCCAGCAGCTTGAGGGATGGGCCAAGGTTGTTTTTT CASSLRDGPRLFF
TRBJ2-1 TRBD2 TRBV5-1 many TGCGCCAGCAGCACTCTACTAGCGGGGGGTGTCGATGAGCAGTTCTTC CASSTLLAGGVDEQFF
TRBJ2-1 . TRBV7-2 few TGTGCCAGCAGCTTTAGTTGGAATGAGCAGTTCTTC CASSFSWNEQFF
TRBJ2-3 . TRBV5-5 few TGTGCCAGCATTGGGTCGAACACAGATACGCAGTATTTT CASIGSNTDTQYF
TRBJ1-4 TRBD1 TRBV4-1 few TGCGCCAGCAGCCCCCGGGACAGGGCTTTGGGTGAAAAACTGTTTTTT CASSPRDRALGEKLFF
TRBJ2-1 . TRBV6-6 few TGTGCCAGCACCCCGGGGGGCTACTCCTACAATGAGCAGTTCTTC CASTPGGYSYNEQFF
TRBJ1-4 TRBD1 TRBV2 . TGTGCCAGCAGTCCCGGGACAGGGGTCGAAAAACTGTTTTTT CASSPGTGVEKLFF
TRBJ2-1 . TRBV11-2 . TGTGCCAGCAGCCAGGGGATGAATGAGCAGTTCTTC CASSQGMNEQFF
TRBJ1-2 TRBD1 TRBV29-1 . TGCAGCGTTGAAGCCAGGGGGCAGATCACCTCCTATGGCTACACCTTC CSVEARGQITSYGYTF
TRBJ1-6 . TRBV10-3 . TGTGCCATCAGTGAGATCGGGGCTTCCAATTCACCCCTCCACTTT CAISEIGASNSPLHF
TRBJ1-3 . TRBV25-1 few TGTGCCAGCAGGGACAGTTTCTCTGGAAACACCATATATTTT CASRDSFSGNTIYF
TRBJ2-7 . TRBV20-1 . TGCAGTGCTAGAATTCCGGTTTCCTACGAGCAGTACTTC CSARIPVSYEQYF
TRBJ2-5 TRBD1 TRBV7-9 few TGTGCCAGCAGCGACAGGGGGAGGGAGACCCAGTACTTC CASSDRGRETQYF
TRBJ2-3 TRBD2 TRBV5-5 many TGTGCCAGCAGCTTGGACAGCGGGGAAGGGGATACGCAGTATTTT CASSLDSGEGDTQYF
TRBJ2-5 TRBD2 TRBV4-1 . TGCGCCAGCAGAGCGGGATTGCGGGGACCCGGAGAGACCCAGTACTTC CASRAGLRGPGETQYF
TRBJ2-6 . TRBV5-1 . TGCGCCAGCAGCGTCGTCCAGGGACCCGGGGCCAACGTCCTGACTTTC CASSVVQGPGANVLTF
TRBJ2-5 . TRBV4-3 few TGCGCCAGCAGCCAAGATTTAGTCCGGAACCAAGAGACCCAGTACTTC CASSQDLVRNQETQYF